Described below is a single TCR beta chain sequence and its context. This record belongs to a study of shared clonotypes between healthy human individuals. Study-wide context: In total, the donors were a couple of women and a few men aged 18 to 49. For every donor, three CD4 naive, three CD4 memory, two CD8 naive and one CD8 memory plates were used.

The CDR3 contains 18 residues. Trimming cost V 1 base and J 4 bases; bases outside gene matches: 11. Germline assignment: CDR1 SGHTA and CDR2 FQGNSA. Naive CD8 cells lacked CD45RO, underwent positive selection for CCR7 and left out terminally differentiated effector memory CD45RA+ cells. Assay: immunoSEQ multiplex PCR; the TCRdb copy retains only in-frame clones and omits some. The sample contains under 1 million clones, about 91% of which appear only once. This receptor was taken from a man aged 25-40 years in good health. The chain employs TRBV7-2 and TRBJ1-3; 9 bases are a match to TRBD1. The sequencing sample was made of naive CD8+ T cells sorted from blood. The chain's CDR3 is CASSLEPLWTGEGNTIYF. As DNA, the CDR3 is TGTGCCAGCAGCTTAGAACCCCTTTGGACAGGGGAGGGAAACACCATATATTTT.